This section outlines one T cell receptor (beta chain) sequence together with its context. This clonotype was counted many times. This receptor's antigen is unknown. No much larger clonotype is one base removed from it; base qualities were not supplied. The data derive from a study of glioma-infiltrating T cells (dated by TCRdb to about 2016). Some background on the complete study: The study sequenced TCR alpha- and beta-chain repertoires from glioma tissue, from non-neoplastic brain tissue and from matched peripheral blood mononuclear cells. The paired cohort comprised three low-grade glioma patients, eight or nine primary glioblastoma patients and three non-glioma patients contributing non-neoplastic brain tissue. To gauge divergence between tissue and blood T-cell populations, every tissue-infiltrating repertoire was compared against the peripheral blood repertoire from the same patient. General findings and caveats noted by the study authors: Very few CDR3 sequences were found to be shared between tissue and blood, and this scarcity was attributed to high CDR3 diversity and limited sampling. VJ-independent divergence between tissue and blood was below expectation in non-neoplastic patients but above expectation in all gliomas, especially low-grade gliomas. Small numbers underpinned the group comparisons: eight glioblastoma patients, three low-grade glioma patients and three non-neoplastic patients.

TCR alpha and beta CDR3 regions were amplified with the iRepertoire nested amplicon-rescue multiplex PCR (arm-PCR) platform from RNA. For one-step reverse transcription and amplification, roughly 90-400 ng of tissue mRNA or PBMC total RNA was used as input. Following bead purification, Illumina adapters were added by a secondary multiplex PCR, and libraries between 200 and 400 bp were gel-purified. Internal 6-nucleotide barcodes were carried by the libraries and were used for demultiplexing. The libraries were sequenced on an Illumina MiSeq using 2x220 or 2x250 nucleotide paired-end reads. The published analysis was carried out like this. Paired reads were merged using FLASH 1.2.11 and were aligned to the GRCh37 human genome using BWA-MEM, after which TRA and TRB reads were extracted. V and J assignment used an IMGT-derived reference of cassette sequences and CDR3 motifs that included pseudogenes. Three-frame translation of reads was performed, and productive CDR3s were defined as those with a C...FGXG motif and no stop codons. Unique combinations of V-J cassette pair and CDR3 amino acid sequence were defined as clonotypes. Reads were filtered by Hamming distance, with the threshold set by the sequence error rate of each sample in mapped regions. The public sequencing data were trimmed at Q25 with fastp and processed into clonotypes with MiXCR by TCRdb, which kept only in-frame beta chains. Every CDR3 protein is listed once, alongside the most common genes and DNA of its rows. What appears here as the V and J calls and clone size reflects TCRdb's work, not the paper's. A total of 90,000 to 100,000 distinct CDR3 sequences appear in this sample, 35% to 45% of them only once. The ten most abundant clones make up under 40% of the sample.

The germline V gene encodes CDR1 MNHEY and CDR2 SMNVEV (reference sequence). Including the terminal cysteine and phenylalanine, the CDR3 comprises 17 residues. The read is trimmed to its CDR3 DNA, 51 bases read in frame from base 1. Recombination joined TRBV27 with TRBJ2-7; TRBD1 lines up with 7 middle nucleotides. This TCR came from a human donor with low-grade glioma or glioblastoma, undergoing nonglioma brain surgery, or in good health (not recorded which). Sequenced: glioma tissue, nonneoplastic brain tissue, or PBMCs (not recorded which). The CDR3 protein is CAPAVYEGAYEQMEQYF. Here is the DNA: TGTGCTCCAGCAGTTTATGAGGGGGCCTACGAGCAGATGGAGCAGTACTTC.